This T cell receptor (beta chain) was found in a study of blood T cell repertoires in COVID-19. Study summary: The analysed material was cDNA or gDNA that came from T cells, B-cell-depleted T cells, or PBMCs.

Sequenced by immunoSEQ multiplex PCR; TCRdb stores in-frame clones only, minus some. The sample lists around 30,000 clones, roughly 85% seen once, with roughly 15% in the top ten. What was sequenced was peripheral blood. This TCR was recovered from a woman aged 55-70 years with active COVID-19.

The DNA for the CDR3 is TGTGCCAGCAGTTGGCAGGTCAATGAGCAGTTCTTC. Translating gives CASSWQVNEQFF. This chain connects TRBV28 to TRBJ2-1; D remains ambiguous. CDR3 size: 12 residues. Per the germline V gene, CDR1 is MDHEN and CDR2 is SYDVKM. Trimming stripped 4 bases from V and 6 bases from J, with 7 bases between.